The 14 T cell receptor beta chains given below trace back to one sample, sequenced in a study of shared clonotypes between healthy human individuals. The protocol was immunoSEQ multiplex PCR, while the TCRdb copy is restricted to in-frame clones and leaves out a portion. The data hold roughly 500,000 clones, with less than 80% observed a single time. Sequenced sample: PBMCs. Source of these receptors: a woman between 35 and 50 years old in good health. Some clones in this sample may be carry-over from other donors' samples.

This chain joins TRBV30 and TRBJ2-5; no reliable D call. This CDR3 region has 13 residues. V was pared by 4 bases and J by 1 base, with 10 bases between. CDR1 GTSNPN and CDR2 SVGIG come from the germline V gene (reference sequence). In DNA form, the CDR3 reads TGTGCCTGGAATCGGCCGCTCCAAGAGACCCAGTACTTC. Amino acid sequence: CAWNRPLQETQYF.

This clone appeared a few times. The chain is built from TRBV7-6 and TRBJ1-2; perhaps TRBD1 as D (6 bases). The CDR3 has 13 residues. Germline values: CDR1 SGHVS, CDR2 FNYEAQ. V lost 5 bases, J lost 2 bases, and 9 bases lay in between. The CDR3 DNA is TGTGCCAGCAGCCAGGACAGCAACTATGGCTACACCTTC. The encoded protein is CASSQDSNYGYTF.

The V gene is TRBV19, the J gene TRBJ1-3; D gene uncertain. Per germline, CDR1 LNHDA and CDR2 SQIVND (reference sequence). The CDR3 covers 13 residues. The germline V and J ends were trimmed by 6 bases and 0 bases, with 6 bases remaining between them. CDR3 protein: CASSPPSGNTIYF. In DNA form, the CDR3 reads TGTGCCAGTAGCCCGCCCTCTGGAAACACCATATATTTT.

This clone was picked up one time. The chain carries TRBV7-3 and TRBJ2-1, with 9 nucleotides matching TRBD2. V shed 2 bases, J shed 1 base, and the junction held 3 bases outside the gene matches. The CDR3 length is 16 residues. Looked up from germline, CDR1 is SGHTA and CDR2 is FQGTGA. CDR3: CASSLRAGGSYNEQFF. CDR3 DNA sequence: TGTGCCAGCAGCTTACGAGCGGGAGGATCCTACAATGAGCAGTTCTTC.

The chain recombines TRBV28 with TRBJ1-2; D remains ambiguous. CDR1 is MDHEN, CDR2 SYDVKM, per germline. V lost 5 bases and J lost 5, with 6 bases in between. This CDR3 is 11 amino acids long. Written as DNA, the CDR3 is TGTGCCAGCAGTCCAGATTATGGCTACACCTTC. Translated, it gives CASSPDYGYTF.

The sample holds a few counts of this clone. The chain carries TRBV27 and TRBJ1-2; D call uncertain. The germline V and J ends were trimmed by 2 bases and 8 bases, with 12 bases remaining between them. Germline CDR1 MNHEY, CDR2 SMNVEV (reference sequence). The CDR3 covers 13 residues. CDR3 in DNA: TGTGCCAGCAGTTTAGCGGGTTGGGGAGGCTACACCTTC. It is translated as CASSLAGWGGYTF.

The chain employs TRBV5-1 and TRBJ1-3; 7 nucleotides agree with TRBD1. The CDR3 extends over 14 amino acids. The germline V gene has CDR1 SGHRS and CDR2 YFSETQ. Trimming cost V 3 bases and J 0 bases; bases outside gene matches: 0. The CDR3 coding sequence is TGCGCCAGCAGCTGGGACAGCTCTGGAAACACCATATATTTT. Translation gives CASSWDSSGNTIYF.

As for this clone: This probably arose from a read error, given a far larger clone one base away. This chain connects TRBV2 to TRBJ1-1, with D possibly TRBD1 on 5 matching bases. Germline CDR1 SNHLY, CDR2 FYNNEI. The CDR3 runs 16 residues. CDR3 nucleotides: TGTGTCAGCAGCGAGGGGCGGGGCAGCCAACCCACTGAAGCTTTCTTT. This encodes CVSSEGRGSQPTEAFF.

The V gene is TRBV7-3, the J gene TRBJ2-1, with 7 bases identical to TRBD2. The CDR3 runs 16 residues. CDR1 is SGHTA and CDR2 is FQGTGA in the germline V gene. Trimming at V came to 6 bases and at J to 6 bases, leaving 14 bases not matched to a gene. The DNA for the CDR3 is TGTGCCAGCAGTTTAGACCACGGGGTAGCGGGCAATGAGCAGTTCTTC. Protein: CASSLDHGVAGNEQFF.

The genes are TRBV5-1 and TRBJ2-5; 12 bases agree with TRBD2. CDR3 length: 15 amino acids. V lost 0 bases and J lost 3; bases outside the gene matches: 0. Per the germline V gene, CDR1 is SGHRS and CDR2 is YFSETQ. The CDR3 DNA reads TGCGCCAGCAGCTTGGGGACTAGCGGGAAAGAGACCCAGTACTTC. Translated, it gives CASSLGTSGKETQYF.

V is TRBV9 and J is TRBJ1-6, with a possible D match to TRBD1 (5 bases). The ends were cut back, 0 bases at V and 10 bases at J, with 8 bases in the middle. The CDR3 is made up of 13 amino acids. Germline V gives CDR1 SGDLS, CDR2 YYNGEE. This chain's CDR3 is CASSVEPGSPLHF. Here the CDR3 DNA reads TGTGCCAGCAGCGTAGAACCAGGGTCACCCCTCCACTTT.

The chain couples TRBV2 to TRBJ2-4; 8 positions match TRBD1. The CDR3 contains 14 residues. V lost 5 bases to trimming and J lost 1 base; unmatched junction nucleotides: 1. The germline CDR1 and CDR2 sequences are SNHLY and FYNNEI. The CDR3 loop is CASSRQGAKNIQYF. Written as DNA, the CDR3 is TGTGCCAGCAGTCGACAGGGGGCCAAAAACATTCAGTACTTC.

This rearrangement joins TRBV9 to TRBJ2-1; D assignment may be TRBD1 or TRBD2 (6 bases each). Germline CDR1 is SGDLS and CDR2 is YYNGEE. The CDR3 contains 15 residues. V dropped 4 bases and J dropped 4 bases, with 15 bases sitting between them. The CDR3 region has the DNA TGTGCCAGCAGCTCCCCCCCGGGGGCATACAATGAGCAGTTCTTC. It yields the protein CASSSPPGAYNEQFF. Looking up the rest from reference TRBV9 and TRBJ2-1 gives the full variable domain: DSGVTQTPKHLITATGQRVTLRCSPRSGDLSVYWYQQSLDQGLQFLIQYYNGEERAKGNILERFSAQQFPDLHSELNLSSLELGDSALYFCASSSPPGAYNEQFFGPGTRLTVL.

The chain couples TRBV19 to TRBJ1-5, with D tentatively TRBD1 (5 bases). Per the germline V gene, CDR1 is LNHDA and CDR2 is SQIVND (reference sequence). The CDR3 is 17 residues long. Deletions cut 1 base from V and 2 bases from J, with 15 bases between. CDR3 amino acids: CASSIVWSGVGNQPQHF. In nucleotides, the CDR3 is TGTGCCAGTAGTATAGTTTGGTCGGGGGTAGGCAATCAGCCCCAGCATTTT.